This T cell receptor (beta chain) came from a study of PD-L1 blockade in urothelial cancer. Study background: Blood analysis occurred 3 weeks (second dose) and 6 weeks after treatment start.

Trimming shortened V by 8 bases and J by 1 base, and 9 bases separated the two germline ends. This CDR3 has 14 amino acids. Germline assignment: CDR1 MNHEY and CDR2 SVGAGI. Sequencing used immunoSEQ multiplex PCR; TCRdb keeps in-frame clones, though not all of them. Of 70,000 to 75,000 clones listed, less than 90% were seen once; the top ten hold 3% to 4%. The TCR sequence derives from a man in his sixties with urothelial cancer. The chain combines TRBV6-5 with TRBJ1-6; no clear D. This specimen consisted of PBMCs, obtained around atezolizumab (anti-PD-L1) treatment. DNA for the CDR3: TGTGCCAGCCGAGGATTATCCTATAATTCACCCCTCCACTTT. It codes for CASRGLSYNSPLHF.